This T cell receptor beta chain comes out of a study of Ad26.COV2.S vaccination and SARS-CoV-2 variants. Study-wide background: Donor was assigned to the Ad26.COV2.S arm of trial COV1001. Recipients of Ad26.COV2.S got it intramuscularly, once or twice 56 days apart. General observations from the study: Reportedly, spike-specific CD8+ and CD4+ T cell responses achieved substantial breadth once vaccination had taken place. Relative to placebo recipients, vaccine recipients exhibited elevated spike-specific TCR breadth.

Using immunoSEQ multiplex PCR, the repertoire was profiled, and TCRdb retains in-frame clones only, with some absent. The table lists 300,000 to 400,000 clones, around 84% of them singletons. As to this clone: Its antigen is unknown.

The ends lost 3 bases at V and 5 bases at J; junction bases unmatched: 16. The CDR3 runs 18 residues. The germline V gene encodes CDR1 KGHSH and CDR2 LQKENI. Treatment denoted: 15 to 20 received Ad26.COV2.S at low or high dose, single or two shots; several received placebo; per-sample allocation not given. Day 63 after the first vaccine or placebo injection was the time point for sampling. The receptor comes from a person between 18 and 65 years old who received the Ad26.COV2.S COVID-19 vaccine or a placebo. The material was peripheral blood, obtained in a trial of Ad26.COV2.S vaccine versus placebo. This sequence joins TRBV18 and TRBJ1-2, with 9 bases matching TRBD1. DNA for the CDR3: TGTGCCAGCTCACCTTCTCAAACCACAGGGGGCGGAAGTTATGGCTACACCTTC. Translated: CASSPSQTTGGGSYGYTF.